These T cell receptor beta chains were read from a single sample in a study of CD8+CD57+ T cells in acquired aplastic anemia. TCRdb reprocessed the reads with MiXCR, giving one entry per CDR3 protein. The table includes about 41,000 distinct CDR3 sequences, approximately 57% detected once. The sequenced material came from sorted CD4+, CD8+, or CD8+CD57+ T cells (not recorded which) from PBMCs. These receptors were collected from a human donor with aplastic anemia. The CDR3 runs from the conserved cysteine through the conserved F or W. The order of the fields is J gene, clone size, V gene, D gene, CDR3 protein, CDR3 DNA. A D gene is named only where the DNA matches it firmly. Size values are once, few and many counts, or a class for expanded clones, and some rows have none.

j_gene: TRBJ2-1
abundance: -
v_gene: TRBV11-1
d_gene: -
CDR3aa: CAITDLAPYNEQFF
CDR3nt: TGTGCCATCACCGATCTAGCGCCTTACAATGAGCAGTTCTTC

j_gene: TRBJ1-6
abundance: few
v_gene: TRBV2
d_gene: -
CDR3aa: CASSAMQGSSPLHF
CDR3nt: TGTGCCAGCAGTGCTATGCAGGGTTCATCACCCCTCCACTTT

j_gene: TRBJ2-1
abundance: -
v_gene: TRBV7-8
d_gene: -
CDR3aa: CASSPDLYNEQFF
CDR3nt: TGTGCCAGCAGCCCGGATCTATACAATGAGCAGTTCTTC

j_gene: TRBJ2-1
abundance: -
v_gene: TRBV5-1
d_gene: TRBD1
CDR3aa: CASSLPQGAGGFYNEQFF
CDR3nt: TGCGCCAGCAGCTTGCCACAGGGGGCAGGCGGCTTTTACAATGAGCAGTTCTTC

j_gene: TRBJ1-1
abundance: few
v_gene: TRBV7-8
d_gene: -
CDR3aa: CASSFDRGTEAFF
CDR3nt: TGTGCCAGCAGCTTTGACCGAGGAACTGAAGCTTTCTTT

j_gene: TRBJ1-2
abundance: -
v_gene: TRBV9
d_gene: TRBD1
CDR3aa: CASSARQGTHGYTF
CDR3nt: TGTGCCAGCAGCGCCCGACAGGGAACTCATGGCTACACCTTC

j_gene: TRBJ2-1
abundance: -
v_gene: TRBV24-1
d_gene: -
CDR3aa: CATSPSGTSYNEQFF
CDR3nt: TGTGCCACCAGCCCCTCAGGCACATCCTACAATGAGCAGTTCTTC

j_gene: TRBJ2-7
abundance: many
v_gene: TRBV20-1
d_gene: TRBD1
CDR3aa: CSAIPTGTYEQYF
CDR3nt: TGCAGTGCTATACCGACAGGGACCTACGAGCAGTACTTC

j_gene: TRBJ2-1
abundance: few
v_gene: TRBV10-1
d_gene: TRBD2
CDR3aa: CASRGGWGDEQFF
CDR3nt: TGCGCCAGCAGGGGAGGGTGGGGGGATGAGCAGTTCTTC

j_gene: TRBJ2-5
abundance: many
v_gene: TRBV30
d_gene: -
CDR3aa: CAWSVGGRETQYF
CDR3nt: TGTGCCTGGAGTGTGGGGGGGCGGGAGACCCAGTACTTC

j_gene: TRBJ1-5
abundance: few
v_gene: TRBV6-5
d_gene: TRBD1
CDR3aa: CASSYGQGLPYQPQHF
CDR3nt: TGTGCCAGCAGTTACGGACAGGGGCTACCTTATCAGCCCCAGCATTTT

j_gene: TRBJ1-6
abundance: -
v_gene: TRBV2
d_gene: -
CDR3aa: CASSVPNSPLHF
CDR3nt: TGTGCCAGCAGTGTCCCAAATTCACCCCTCCACTTT

j_gene: TRBJ2-1
abundance: -
v_gene: TRBV10-2
d_gene: -
CDR3aa: CASRRDFQNEQFF
CDR3nt: TGCGCCAGCAGGAGGGACTTCCAAAATGAGCAGTTCTTC

j_gene: TRBJ2-7
abundance: -
v_gene: TRBV15
d_gene: TRBD1
CDR3aa: CATSRDGGTGAYEQYF
CDR3nt: TGTGCCACCAGCAGAGACGGCGGGACAGGGGCCTACGAGCAGTACTTC

j_gene: TRBJ1-1
abundance: -
v_gene: TRBV15
d_gene: -
CDR3aa: CATSPLKTFFTEAFF
CDR3nt: TGTGCCACCAGCCCTTTAAAGACTTTCTTCACTGAAGCTTTCTTT

j_gene: TRBJ2-5
abundance: -
v_gene: TRBV24-1
d_gene: -
CDR3aa: CATSEPGTAAEGETQYF
CDR3nt: TGTGCCACCAGTGAACCTGGGACCGCAGCTGAGGGGGAGACCCAGTACTTC

j_gene: TRBJ2-2
abundance: once
v_gene: TRBV7-9
d_gene: TRBD2
CDR3aa: CASSPRTSGELFF
CDR3nt: TGTGCCAGCAGCCCTCGGACTAGCGGGGAGCTGTTTTTT

j_gene: TRBJ2-1
abundance: -
v_gene: TRBV29-1
d_gene: -
CDR3aa: CSVDRGLGYNEQFF
CDR3nt: TGCAGCGTTGACCGCGGGCTGGGGTACAATGAGCAGTTCTTC

j_gene: TRBJ2-7
abundance: -
v_gene: TRBV11-3
d_gene: -
CDR3aa: CASGNLAQDYEQYF
CDR3nt: TGTGCCAGCGGCAACCTAGCACAGGACTACGAGCAGTACTTC

j_gene: TRBJ2-5
abundance: many
v_gene: TRBV20-1
d_gene: TRBD2
CDR3aa: CSARGVGGDRRWTQYF
CDR3nt: TGCAGTGCTAGAGGGGTGGGGGGGGACCGACGTTGGACCCAGTACTTC